These 29 T cell receptor beta chains came from one sample sequenced in a study of blood T cell dynamics during melanoma immunotherapy. The repertoire was sequenced with immunoSEQ multiplex PCR; TCRdb's copy has only in-frame clones and lacks some. This sample has about 13,000 clones, with roughly nine tenths found just once. Documented time point: pre-treatment baseline. The input for sequencing was blood, taken from a patient treated with checkpoint blockade. All receptors come from a human donor with melanoma.

This clone has only a few counts. This rearrangement joins TRBV2 to TRBJ2-7; 7 nucleotides match TRBD1. The germline V gene has CDR1 SNHLY and CDR2 FYNNEI. Losses at the gene ends were 5 bases for V and 3 bases for J; bases not matched to a gene: 1. The CDR3 spans 12 residues. CDR3 bases: TGTGCCAGCAGTAGACAGGGCTACGAGCAGTACTTC. It encodes CASSRQGYEQYF.

The V call is TRBV27, the J call TRBJ2-5; 9 positions match TRBD2. The CDR3 spans 18 residues. Trimming took 5 bases from V and 5 from J; bases not matched to a gene: 18. Per germline, CDR1 MNHEY and CDR2 SMNVEV (reference sequence). The CDR3, as DNA: TGTGCCAGCAGTCGAACTAACTTGGGACTAGCCAGTTGGGAGACCCAGTACTTC. Its translation: CASSRTNLGLASWETQYF.

This clone was counted between two and nine times. This chain joins TRBV5-6 and TRBJ1-1, with D maybe TRBD1 (6 bases). CDR1 and CDR2 (germline): SGHDT, YYEEEE. The ends were cut back, 1 base at V and 1 base at J, with 14 bases in the middle. The CDR3 is 16 amino acids. DNA of the CDR3: TGTGCCAGCAGCTTGAATTTCGGCAGGGGGAACACTGAAGCTTTCTTT. As protein: CASSLNFGRGNTEAFF.

The chain couples TRBV7-8 to TRBJ1-5, with D perhaps TRBD1 (5 bases). The CDR3 extends over 14 amino acids. Trimming shortened V by 4 bases and J by 4 bases, and 11 bases separated the two germline ends. Germline V lookup: CDR1 SGHVS, CDR2 FQNEAQ. DNA of the CDR3: TGTGCCAGCAGCTCATCTAGACAGAATCAGCCCCAGCATTTT. Its protein product is CASSSSRQNQPQHF.

The rearrangement joins TRBV6-1 to TRBJ2-1; the match to TRBD2 covers 14 bases. Unmatched junction bases numbered 7, after V lost 3 bases and J lost 3 bases. Germline V gene lookup returns CDR1 MNHNS and CDR2 SASEGT. The CDR3 has 18 residues. Here the CDR3 DNA reads TGTGCCAGCAGTGAGGGACTAGCGGGAGTGGATGGCTACAATGAGCAGTTCTTC. Encoded protein: CASSEGLAGVDGYNEQFF.

The chain is built from TRBV2 and TRBJ2-7; 13 nucleotides agree with TRBD2. The CDR3 has 14 amino acids. Germline trimming cut 5 bases from V and 4 bases from J; bases unmatched to any gene: 2. Germline V gene lookup returns CDR1 SNHLY and CDR2 FYNNEI. CDR3 residues: CASSRLAGGYEQYF. The CDR3 DNA reads TGTGCCAGCAGTCGACTAGCGGGAGGATACGAGCAGTACTTC.

This chain links TRBV4-1 with TRBJ2-7; 7 positions agree with TRBD2. The CDR3 has 16 residues. Germline V gene lookup returns CDR1 MGHRA and CDR2 YSYEKL. The ends lost 3 bases at V and 6 bases at J; junction bases unmatched: 14. The CDR3 spells CASSHQARTRYGEQYF. CDR3 nucleotide sequence: TGCGCCAGCAGCCACCAAGCCCGGACTAGATATGGCGAGCAGTACTTC.

The genes are TRBV11-2 and TRBJ1-2, with TRBD1 as a possible D gene (6 bases). V lost 6 bases and J lost 6, with 14 bases in between. Germline values: CDR1 SGHAT, CDR2 FQNNGV. CDR3 size: 13 residues. The CDR3 region is CASSPGTLNGYTF. The CDR3 DNA follows: TGTGCCAGCAGTCCCGGGACACTGAATGGCTACACCTTC.

The V gene is TRBV6-1, the J gene TRBJ2-6, with TRBD1 matching 7 bases. Trimming at V came to 3 bases and at J to 0 bases, leaving 11 bases not matched to a gene. The germline V gene has CDR1 MNHNS and CDR2 SASEGT. This CDR3 spans 19 amino acids. CDR3 loop: CASSDKNRQGISGANVLTF. The CDR3 nucleotides are TGTGCCAGCAGTGACAAAAACCGACAGGGAATCTCTGGGGCCAACGTCCTGACTTTC.

The gene calls are TRBV5-4 and TRBJ2-1; 7 nucleotides match TRBD2. Germline V gene data show CDR1 as SGHNT and CDR2 as YYREEE (reference sequence). The CDR3 extends over 12 amino acids. V lost 2 bases to trimming and J lost 9 bases; unmatched junction nucleotides: 2. The CDR3 coding sequence is TGTGCCAGCAGCTTAACTAGCGCTGAGCAGTTCTTC. It specifies CASSLTSAEQFF.

The V and J genes are TRBV14 and TRBJ2-3; 7 bases align to TRBD1. The CDR3 runs 16 residues. The germline V gene has CDR1 SGHDN and CDR2 FVKESK. V was clipped by 2 bases and J by 3 bases; unmatched bases: 8. CDR3 in amino acids: CASSQLQGVWTDTQYF. The CDR3 DNA reads as TGTGCCAGCAGCCAACTCCAGGGGGTTTGGACAGATACGCAGTATTTT.

The chain is built from TRBV10-1 and TRBJ1-5, with TRBD1 matching over 9 bases. J gave up 2 bases and V 5 bases, and 4 bases lay outside the gene matches. The length of the CDR3 is 15 residues. Germline V lookup: CDR1 WNHNN, CDR2 SYGVQD (reference sequence). The CDR3 loop reads CASSPDRGGNQPQHF. In nucleotides, the CDR3 is TGCGCCAGCAGTCCGGACAGGGGTGGCAATCAGCCCCAGCATTTT.

The genes are TRBV2 and TRBJ1-1; D uncertain. V lost 6 bases to trimming and J lost 10 bases, with 12 bases between them. Germline V gene sequence: CDR1 SNHLY, CDR2 FYNNEI. The CDR3 has 11 residues. The CDR3 reads CASSLGSAAFF. CDR3 bases: TGTGCCAGCAGCCTCGGCTCGGCAGCTTTCTTT.

The chain links TRBV6-1 to TRBJ1-1; D is ambiguous. The CDR3 is made up of 13 amino acids. V gave up 5 bases and J gave up 1 base, with 8 bases separating them. Germline lookup yields CDR1 MNHNS and CDR2 SASEGT. The CDR3 DNA is TGTGCCAGCAGTTCCCAGAAGAACACTGAAGCTTTCTTT. Amino acids: CASSSQKNTEAFF.

V is TRBV28 and J is TRBJ2-7; D is perhaps TRBD2 (5 bases). Germline V CDR1 and CDR2: MDHEN, SYDVKM. The ends were cut back, 6 bases at V and 2 bases at J, with 8 bases in the middle. The CDR3 is 12 residues long. CDR3: CASSTGAYEQYF. CDR3 coding DNA: TGTGCCAGCAGCACCGGGGCCTACGAGCAGTACTTC. The full variable domain, rest sourced from reference TRBV28 and TRBJ2-7, is DVKVTQSSRYLVKRTGEKVFLECVQDMDHENMFWYRQDPGLGLRLIYFSYDVKMKEKGDIPEGYSVSREKKERFSLILESASTNQTSMYLCASSTGAYEQYFGPGTRLTVT.

This clone came up once. The V gene is TRBV7-3, the J gene TRBJ2-1, with D perhaps assigned TRBD1 or TRBD2 (5 bases each). V dropped 4 bases and J dropped 5 bases, with 15 bases sitting between them. Germline V lookup: CDR1 SGHTA, CDR2 FQGTGA. CDR3 size: 15 residues. The CDR3: CASSYLPGPNNEQFF. CDR3 nucleotides: TGTGCCAGCAGCTATCTTCCGGGACCCAACAATGAGCAGTTCTTC.

This clone appeared a single time. The V and J genes are TRBV28 and TRBJ1-2, with unresolved D. CDR1 and CDR2 (germline): MDHEN, SYDVKM. The CDR3 has 12 amino acids. V dropped 7 bases and J dropped 6 bases, with 12 bases sitting between them. CDR3: CASTRSLDGYTF. CDR3 bases: TGTGCCAGCACCCGTAGTCTCGATGGCTACACCTTC.

The CDR3 coding sequence is TGTGCCAGCAGTCTACTAGTGGGGAACGAGCAGTACTTC. This codes for CASSLLVGNEQYF. The J gene is TRBJ2-7, the V gene TRBV6-6; maybe TRBD2 (5 bases). CDR3 length: 13 residues. The V end was cut by 5 bases, the J end by 5 bases, with 13 bases between. CDR1 is MNHNY and CDR2 is SVGAGI in the germline V gene (reference sequence).

V gene TRBV19 combines with J gene TRBJ1-4; D remains ambiguous. Trimming removed 5 bases from V and 4 bases from J, with 11 bases in between. Germline V gene lookup returns CDR1 LNHDA and CDR2 SQIVND (reference sequence). CDR3 length equals 14 residues. The CDR3 spells CASSLGSRNEKLFF. CDR3 nucleotide sequence: TGTGCCAGTAGTTTGGGCTCTCGTAATGAAAAACTGTTTTTT. The complete variable domain, with remaining parts taken from reference TRBV19 and TRBJ1-4, reads DGGITQSPKYLFRKEGQNVTLSCEQNLNHDAMYWYRQDPGQGLRLIYYSQIVNDFQKGDIAEGYSVSREKKESFPLTVTSAQKNPTAFYLCASSLGSRNEKLFFGSGTQLSVL.

This clone has only one observation. The chain uses TRBV10-3 and TRBJ1-6, with D possibly being TRBD1 (6 bases). Germline values: CDR1 ENHRY, CDR2 SYGVKD. The V and J ends lost 7 bases and 4 bases respectively, with 14 bases between them. The CDR3 sequence is 15 residues long. The DNA for the CDR3 is TGTGCCATCACCGAGGGGGAGTTTTATAATTCACCCCTCCACTTT. This gives the protein CAITEGEFYNSPLHF.

The chain employs TRBV6-5 and TRBJ1-5; 7 bases are shared with TRBD1. The J segment lost 1 base and the V segment lost 5 bases, leaving 5 bases of the junction unmatched. The CDR3 loop spans 15 amino acids. The germline V gene encodes CDR1 MNHEY and CDR2 SVGAGI. The CDR3 loop reads CASSTTGRSNQPQHF. As DNA, the CDR3 is TGTGCCAGCAGTACGACAGGGCGCAGCAATCAGCCCCAGCATTTT.

The chain is built from TRBV19 and TRBJ2-7; perhaps TRBD1 as D (6 bases). V lost 5 bases, J lost 4 bases, and 15 bases lay in between. CDR3 length equals 14 residues. Germline values: CDR1 LNHDA, CDR2 SQIVND (reference sequence). The CDR3 reads CASSSGTPEYEQYF. Written as DNA, the CDR3 is TGTGCCAGTAGTTCCGGGACACCTGAATACGAGCAGTACTTC.

The CDR3: CASKDRDYGYTF. CDR3 nucleotide sequence: TGTGCCAGCAAAGACAGGGACTATGGCTACACCTTC. V and J are TRBV27 and TRBJ1-2, with TRBD1 matching over 7 bases. Germline assignment: CDR1 MNHEY and CDR2 SMNVEV (reference sequence). The V segment lost 7 bases and the J segment 3 bases; nucleotides outside the gene matches: 2. This CDR3 has 12 amino acids.

This clone was detected only a few times. This sequence joins TRBV7-9 and TRBJ2-7, with D unresolved. CDR1 is SEHNR and CDR2 is FQNEAQ in the germline V gene (reference sequence). The V gene lost 1 base and the J gene lost 6 bases, with 13 bases spanning the gap. The CDR3 contains 14 residues. CDR3 in DNA: TGTGCCAGCAGCTTAGGAGGAGCCGTGGCCGAGCAGTACTTC. Residues: CASSLGGAVAEQYF.

This clone was found a few times. V and J are TRBV19 and TRBJ1-2; 7 positions agree with TRBD1. Germline loops: CDR1 LNHDA, CDR2 SQIVND (reference sequence). V shed 4 bases and J 6 bases; nucleotides not matched to a gene: 2. The CDR3 length is 12 residues. CDR3 loop: CASSRQGDGYTF. CDR3 in DNA: TGTGCCAGTAGTAGACAGGGTGATGGCTACACCTTC. The complete variable domain, with remaining parts taken from reference TRBV19 and TRBJ1-2, reads DGGITQSPKYLFRKEGQNVTLSCEQNLNHDAMYWYRQDPGQGLRLIYYSQIVNDFQKGDIAEGYSVSREKKESFPLTVTSAQKNPTAFYLCASSRQGDGYTFGSGTRLTVV.

The J gene is TRBJ2-1, the V gene TRBV4-1; D not resolved. Trimming took off 1 base at V and 4 bases at J, with 11 bases between the two ends. The CDR3 length is 15 residues. Germline V gene sequence: CDR1 MGHRA, CDR2 YSYEKL. The DNA of the CDR3 is TGCGCCAGCAGCCAAGGGCCCACCGCTTACAATGAGCAGTTCTTC. Translated: CASSQGPTAYNEQFF.

The J gene is TRBJ2-5, the V gene TRBV6-5; D ambiguous. CDR3 length equals 11 residues. Trimming took off 6 bases at V and 3 bases at J, with 5 bases between the two ends. Germline lookup yields CDR1 MNHEY and CDR2 SVGAGI. In nucleotides, the CDR3 is TGTGCCAGCAGCCGCAAAGAGACCCAGTACTTC. As protein: CASSRKETQYF.

This chain joins TRBV19 and TRBJ1-2; the D is unclear. The CDR3 consists of 13 residues. V dropped 5 bases and J dropped 1 base, with 8 bases sitting between them. From germline, CDR1 is LNHDA and CDR2 SQIVND (reference sequence). CDR3: CASSAEINYGYTF. As DNA, the CDR3 is TGTGCCAGTAGTGCAGAGATTAACTATGGCTACACCTTC.

The V call is TRBV6-5, the J call TRBJ2-7; D assignment may be TRBD1 or TRBD2 (5 bases each). This CDR3 contains 15 residues. The germline gives CDR1 MNHEY, CDR2 SVGAGI. Trimming cost V 0 bases and J 3 bases, with 12 bases left between them. Written as DNA, the CDR3 is TGTGCCAGCAGTTACTCTTTTGGGACGATCTACGAGCAGTACTTC. It codes for CASSYSFGTIYEQYF.